This T cell receptor beta chain stems from a study of Ad26.COV2.S vaccination and SARS-CoV-2 variants. Study background: Doses of Ad26.COV2.S were injected into muscle once or twice, 56 days apart.

About this clone: Its antigen is currently unknown.

Between the trimmed V and J ends, which lost 2 bases and 4 bases, there was a span of 14 bases. Germline values: CDR1 MNHEY, CDR2 SMNVEV (reference sequence). CDR3 length equals 15 residues. The method was immunoSEQ multiplex PCR; TCRdb's version includes in-frame clones alone and lacks a portion of them. The sample holds around 500,000 clones, 70% to 90% seen once. Study-wide results and caveats: Greater spike-specific TCR breadth was seen in vaccine recipients than in placebo recipients.

The treatment: about 20 received Ad26.COV2.S at low or high dose, single or two shots; five or six received placebo; per-sample allocation not given. Material that was analyzed had been drawn on day 63 after the first vaccine or placebo injection. The chain couples TRBV27 to TRBJ1-1; D gene uncertain. The specimen was peripheral blood, collected in a trial of Ad26.COV2.S vaccine versus placebo. The receptor's source is a person aged 18-65 years who received the Ad26.COV2.S COVID-19 vaccine or a placebo. The CDR3 DNA reads as TGTGCCAGCAGTTTAAGGGCTCTCGTAGGCACTGAAGCTTTCTTT. As protein: CASSLRALVGTEAFF.